What follows describes a single TCR beta chain. Antigen unknown. The data belong to a study of T cell repertoires in cytomegalovirus infection. This CDR3 has 17 residues. Germline CDR1 and CDR2: MGHRA and YSYEKL. Losses at the gene ends were 4 bases for V and 10 bases for J; bases not matched to a gene: 14. In TCRdb, the reads were re-called with MiXCR into one record per CDR3 protein. The sample holds around 120,000 distinct CDR3 sequences, under 30% seen once. Sequencing used PBMCs, sequenced either directly or after in vitro stimulation (not recorded which). The receptor was isolated from a human donor in good health (CMV status not recorded). Some clones in this sample may be carry-over from other donors' samples. The chain uses TRBV4-1 and TRBJ1-6; TRBD1 matches 9 bases. The CDR3, as DNA: TGCGCCAGCAGCCCGGAAGGTTGGACAGGGGCACAATCACCCCTCCACTTT. Translation: CASSPEGWTGAQSPLHF.